This T cell receptor beta chain was sequenced during a study of blood T cell repertoires in COVID-19. Overall study: Donors in the United States, Italy and Spain gave samples during acute or convalescent COVID-19. In each case, the material was cDNA or gDNA derived from T cells, B-cell-depleted T cells, or PBMCs.

Trimming took off 5 bases at V and 4 bases at J, with 18 bases between the two ends. The CDR3 is made up of 16 amino acids. Germline V CDR1 and CDR2: SNHLY, FYNNEI. Original data processing: Reference gene primers were amplified, and this amplification served to estimate nucleated cell counts. Only in-frame clones appear in the TCRdb table, and some are missing; sequencing was by immunoSEQ multiplex PCR. V and J calls plus clone size are reproduced from that table; the DNA served to infer D and trimming. The sample has tens of thousands of clones, 82% seen once. The sequence came from a woman aged 55-70 years with acute or convalescent COVID-19. Sequencing used peripheral blood. This chain uses TRBV2 with TRBJ1-5, with a tentative D call TRBD1 (6 bases). The CDR3 bases are TGTGCCAGCAGTATACAACCCAGGGGTAAAAATCAGCCCCAGCATTTT. It codes for CASSIQPRGKNQPQHF.